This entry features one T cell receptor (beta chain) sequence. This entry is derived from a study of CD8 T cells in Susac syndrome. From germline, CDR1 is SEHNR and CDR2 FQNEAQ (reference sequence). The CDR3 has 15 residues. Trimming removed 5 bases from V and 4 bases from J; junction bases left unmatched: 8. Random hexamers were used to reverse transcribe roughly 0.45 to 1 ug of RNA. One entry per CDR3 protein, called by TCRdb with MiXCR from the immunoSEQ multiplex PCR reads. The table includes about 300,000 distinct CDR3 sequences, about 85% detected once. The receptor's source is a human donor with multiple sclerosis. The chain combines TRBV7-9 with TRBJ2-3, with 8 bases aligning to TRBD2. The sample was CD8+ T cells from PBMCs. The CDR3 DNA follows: TGTGCCAGCAGCCAGCGGGAGCTTAAGGCAGATACGCAGTATTTT. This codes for CASSQRELKADTQYF.